This record concerns one TCR beta chain sequence. Its antigen is unidentified. Sequencing templates came from extracted RNA that was reverse transcribed into cDNA. Profiling relied on immunoSEQ multiplex PCR, and the TCRdb table lists in-frame clones only, not all of them. Of approximately 180,000 clones listed, 67% were seen once; the top ten hold 10% to 12%. This record belongs to a study of CD8+ T cells in alopecia areata. The overall study: Those treated were given oral tofacitinib at 5 to 10 mg twice daily. The study's findings and limits: Relative to mice, TCR sharing across patients was less clear, a difference possibly HLA-related.

Researchers took lesional scalp punch biopsies and peripheral blood from people who were alopecia areata patients. PBMCs yielded sorted CD4+ and CD8+ T cells. Germline CDR1 reads MNHNY; CDR2 reads SVGAGI (reference sequence). There are 15 residues in the CDR3. V lost 7 bases and J lost 8; bases outside the gene matches: 15. This sample comprised CD8+ T cells sorted from blood, obtained at week 0. The chain joins TRBV6-6 to TRBJ1-2, with TRBD1 matching over 8 bases. The source of this sequence is a human donor with alopecia areata. DNA of the CDR3: TGTGCCAGCAAGGATCTATCAGGGGGCGCTTTCGGCTACACCTTC. Its protein is CASKDLSGGAFGYTF.